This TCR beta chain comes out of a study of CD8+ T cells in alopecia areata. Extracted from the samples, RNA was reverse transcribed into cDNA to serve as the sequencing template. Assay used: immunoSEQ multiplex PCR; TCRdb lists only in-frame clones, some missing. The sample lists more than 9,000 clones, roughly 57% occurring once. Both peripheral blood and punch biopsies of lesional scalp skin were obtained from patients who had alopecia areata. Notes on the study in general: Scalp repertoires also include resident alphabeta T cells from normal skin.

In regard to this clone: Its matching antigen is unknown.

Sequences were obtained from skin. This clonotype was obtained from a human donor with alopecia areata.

The CDR3 spells CASRKLAGGGEQYF. In nucleotides, the CDR3 is TGTGCCAGCAGGAAACTAGCGGGAGGGGGCGAGCAGTACTTC. The chain employs TRBV2 and TRBJ2-7; 13 bases agree with TRBD2. The CDR3 has 14 amino acids. CDR1 SNHLY and CDR2 FYNNEI come from the germline V gene. V shed 6 bases and J 6 bases; nucleotides not matched to a gene: 5.